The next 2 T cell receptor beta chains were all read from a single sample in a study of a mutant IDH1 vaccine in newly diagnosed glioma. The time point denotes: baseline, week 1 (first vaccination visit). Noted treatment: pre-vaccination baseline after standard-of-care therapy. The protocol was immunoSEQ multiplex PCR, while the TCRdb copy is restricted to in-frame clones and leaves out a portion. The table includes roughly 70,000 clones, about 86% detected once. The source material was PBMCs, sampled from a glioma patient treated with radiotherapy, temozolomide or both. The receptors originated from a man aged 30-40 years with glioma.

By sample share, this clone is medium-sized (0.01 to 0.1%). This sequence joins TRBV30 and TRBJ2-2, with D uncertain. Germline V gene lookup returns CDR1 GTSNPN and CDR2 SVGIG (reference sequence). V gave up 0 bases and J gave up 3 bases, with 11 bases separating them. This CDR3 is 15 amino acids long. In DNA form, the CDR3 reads TGTGCCTGGAGTGTACTGGGAAGAGACACCGGGGAGCTGTTTTTT. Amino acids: CAWSVLGRDTGELFF.

In nucleotides, the CDR3 is TGTGCCACCGAAAGGACAGGCTGGACCTACGAGCAGTACTTC. It encodes CATERTGWTYEQYF. J is TRBJ2-7 and V is TRBV28, with TRBD1 identical over 7 bases. The CDR3 has 14 residues. With 10 bases clipped from V and 2 bases from J, the junction kept 11 bases outside the gene matches. Germline assignment: CDR1 MDHEN and CDR2 SYDVKM.